This T cell receptor beta chain was documented in a study of blood T cell repertoires in COVID-19 (dated by TCRdb to the early 2020s). General notes on the study: Samples covering the acute and convalescent phases of COVID-19 were provided by collaborators in the United States, Italy and Spain. The material from the prospective study consisted of cDNA or gDNA derived from T cells, B-cell-depleted T cells, or PBMCs. Subjects who had been exposed to COVID-19, were actively infected with it, or had recovered from it provided the deeply sampled blood TCRbeta repertoires that made up the dataset. A freely available public database, intended as a resource for researchers studying the immune response to SARS-CoV-2, is where the repertoires were released. The samples were drawn from the first 160 participants of the ongoing ImmuneRACE study and from 1,254 subjects provided by 6 global collaborators. A de-identified subject ID, COVID-19 status, age in years and sex were almost always included in the sample metadata. Where HLA class I and class II types were available, the types were taken from metadata supplied by the sample provider, not from assay-based typing.

The immunoSEQ Assay, a bias-controlled multiplex PCR, was used to amplify TCRbeta CDR3 regions from genomic DNA. The study's own analysis went as follows. Nucleated cell counts per sample were estimated from amplification of reference gene primers within the assay. Sequence reads were collapsed and filtered to measure the absolute abundance of every unique TCRbeta CDR3 rearrangement. Productive Simpson clonality was computed per sample as the square root of Simpson's diversity index over productive rearrangements. Not all clones reach the TCRdb copy of this immuneACCESS table, which keeps in-frame sequences only. Checked studies attribute under half of the gap to unresolved V genes and leave the rest unexplained. That table gives V, J and clone size, and the DNA gave D and trimming. A total of fewer than 90,000 clones appear in this sample, around 80% of them only once. The top ten hold more than 9.5% of the sample.

Of note for this clone: The antigen it recognizes is unknown. Base quality data are lacking; no much larger clone is found one base away.

The collaborating institutions used their own protocols to collect whole blood in K2EDTA tubes. For TCRbeta analysis, collaborators shipped samples as frozen whole blood, isolated PBMCs, or DNA extracted from either of those sample types. Here is what the overall study found, with its caveats: Clinical and demographic metadata were provided uncurated, with the amount varying by source and participant.

Material: peripheral blood. This TCR came from a man aged 50-60 years with acute or convalescent COVID-19.

DNA sequence: TGTGCTAGTGTGGAACAGGGGTACAATGAGCAGTTCTTC. Its protein is CASVEQGYNEQFF. Rearrangement joined TRBV12-5 to TRBJ2-1, and TRBD1 matches 7 of the central bases. The germline V and J ends show losses of 7 bases and 4 bases respectively, and no gene match explains 4 bases of the junction. CDR1 is given as LGHNT and CDR2 as FRNRAP, both from the germline V gene. The CDR3 covers 13 residues, taking in both the cysteine and the phenylalanine. CDR3 DNA only is kept here, 39 bases in frame from base 1.